The rows below give T cell receptor beta chains drawn from one sample of a study of human T cells and chemical hapten exposure. TCRdb ran MiXCR on the RACE reads and lists one entry per CDR3 protein. The table shows around 85,000 distinct CDR3 sequences, with about an eighth occurring only once. Sequenced here: whole blood, sampled in connection with sensitization to the hapten diphenylcyclopropenone (DPC). The receptors shown here come from a woman aged 45-65 years with alopecia areata. Some clones in this sample may be carry-over from other donors' samples. CDR3s include the opening cysteine and the closing phenylalanine or tryptophan. D genes are given only for firm matches. Size values are once, few and many counts, or a class for expanded clones, and some rows have none.

len: 14
v_gene: TRBV11-2
d_gene: -
j_gene: TRBJ2-2
abundance: many
CDR3nt: TGTGCCAGCAGCAAAAGACCGGTCTCCGGGGAGCTGTTTTTT
CDR3aa: CASSKRPVSGELFF

len: 18
v_gene: TRBV7-6
d_gene: TRBD2
j_gene: TRBJ2-3
abundance: -
CDR3nt: TGTGCCAGCAGACTTCGAGCGGGACTAGCGGGAGACTCAGATACGCAGTATTTT
CDR3aa: CASRLRAGLAGDSDTQYF

len: 15
v_gene: TRBV28
d_gene: -
j_gene: TRBJ2-7
abundance: few
CDR3nt: TGTGCCAGCAGTTTGGACACCTTGTCTCCTACGAAGCAGTACTTC
CDR3aa: CASSLDTLSPTKQYF

len: 13
v_gene: TRBV30
d_gene: -
j_gene: TRBJ1-1
abundance: many
CDR3nt: TGTGCCTGGTACAGGGAGGCGAACACTGAAGCTTTCTTT
CDR3aa: CAWYREANTEAFF

len: 14
v_gene: TRBV5-4
d_gene: -
j_gene: TRBJ2-5
abundance: few
CDR3nt: TGTGCCAGCAGCTCAATTGGGAACCGGGAGACCCAGTACTTC
CDR3aa: CASSSIGNRETQYF

len: 15
v_gene: TRBV20-1
d_gene: -
j_gene: TRBJ2-3
abundance: many
CDR3nt: TGCAGTGCCCTGGACCCGGGCCGCAGATTGGATACGCAGTATTTT
CDR3aa: CSALDPGRRLDTQYF

len: 15
v_gene: TRBV29-1
d_gene: TRBD2
j_gene: TRBJ2-1
abundance: few
CDR3nt: TGCAGCGTTGAAGCCATAGCGGGAGGGGACAATGAGCAGTTCTTC
CDR3aa: CSVEAIAGGDNEQFF

len: 16
v_gene: TRBV6-1
d_gene: -
j_gene: TRBJ1-6
abundance: few
CDR3nt: TGTGCCAGCAGTGATGGGAGGGTGAGTATTAATTCACCCCTCCACTTT
CDR3aa: CASSDGRVSINSPLHF

len: 15
v_gene: TRBV11-2
d_gene: TRBD1
j_gene: TRBJ2-3
abundance: -
CDR3nt: TGTGCCAGCAGACAGGGGAGATCTAGCACAGATACGCAGTATTTT
CDR3aa: CASRQGRSSTDTQYF

len: 12
v_gene: TRBV10-3
d_gene: -
j_gene: TRBJ2-1
abundance: -
CDR3nt: TGTGCCGCCCGGGACTTGCTAAATGAGCAGTTCTTC
CDR3aa: CAARDLLNEQFF

len: 12
v_gene: TRBV18
d_gene: TRBD1
j_gene: TRBJ2-7
abundance: few
CDR3nt: TGTGCCAGCTCACTTGGACAGGGCGAGCAGTACTTC
CDR3aa: CASSLGQGEQYF